Listed below are T cell receptor beta chains from one sample, sequenced in a study of T cells in localized non-small cell lung cancer. Libraries were prepared by immunoSEQ multiplex PCR; TCRdb keeps only in-frame clonotypes and omits some of them. Of about 23,000 clones in the sample, roughly nine tenths were seen once. The material was peripheral blood, obtained before any cancer treatment. These receptors originate from a woman aged 40 to 75 with stage I lung adenocarcinoma. Each CDR3 is given with its conserved first and last residue. The D gene is left open where the match is weak. Only part of the rows carry a size: once, few, many, or a class if the clone is expanded.

DNA	CDR3	V	J	size	D
TGTGCCAGCAGCTTAGACTTGGGAGACGAGCTGTTTTTT	CASSLDLGDELFF	TRBV7-7	TRBJ2-2	NA	NA
TGCGCCAGCAGTTGGACAGGGGGCGGAAACACCATATATTTT	CASSWTGGGNTIYF	TRBV10-1	TRBJ1-3	NA	TRBD1
TGTGCCAGTAGTCTACTAGCGGGACGCGCAGATGAGCAGTTCTTC	CASSLLAGRADEQFF	TRBV19	TRBJ2-1	once	TRBD2
TGTGCCAGCAGTGACGGGTACACAGATACGCAGTATTTT	CASSDGYTDTQYF	TRBV6-4	TRBJ2-3	NA	NA
TGTGCCAGCAGTGAAGCGGACGGGAGGACTTACAATGAGCAGTTCTTC	CASSEADGRTYNEQFF	TRBV2	TRBJ2-1	NA	TRBD2
TGCGCCAGCAGCCAAGAAAGGGGGGCGCGGAGTAATTCACCCCTCCACTTT	CASSQERGARSNSPLHF	TRBV4-3	TRBJ1-6	NA	NA
TGTGCCAGTAGTATACTAGCGGGAGGGCTCAACGAGCAGTACTTC	CASSILAGGLNEQYF	TRBV19	TRBJ2-7	NA	TRBD2
TGCGCCAGCCCCCCGGGGGGGGAGCAGTTCTTC	CASPPGGEQFF	TRBV10-2	TRBJ2-1	NA	TRBD2
TGCGCCAGCAGCATAGGACACAGGGATCCCAAAAACTACGAGCAGTACTTC	CASSIGHRDPKNYEQYF	TRBV5-1	TRBJ2-7	NA	NA
TGTGCCAGCAGCGTAGGCGGGAGTAACTACGAGCAGTACTTC	CASSVGGSNYEQYF	TRBV9	TRBJ2-7	once	TRBD2